This TCR beta chain was found in a study of post-analysis software for immune sequencing data. Whole-study findings and limits: Roughly five TRBV segments, including TRBV5-6, TRBV5-1 and TRBV20-1, were more frequent in patients than controls.

This clonotype was seen ten or more times. Its target is unknown. Included in the TCR beta cDNA libraries were unique molecular identifiers. Once about 0.95 to 10 million T cells were used, about 490,000 cDNA molecules resulted. TCRdb itself ran the PCR reads through MiXCR, one entry per CDR3 protein. There are 380,000 or so distinct CDR3 sequences in the sample; less than 40% occur only once, and over 10% lies in the top ten. V was pared by 9 bases and J by 4 bases, with 10 bases of the junction left unmatched. The CDR3 sequence is 14 residues long. Germline-derived CDR1 and CDR2 are SGHRS and YFSETQ.

The chain is built from TRBV5-1 and TRBJ2-1; TRBD2 matches at 7 bases. This clonotype was sampled from a girl between 5 and 17 years old with multiple sclerosis. Sequenced material: blood. The chain's CDR3 is CATSSSGGYNEQFF. The CDR3, as DNA: TGCGCCACGTCGTCGTCGGGGGGTTACAATGAGCAGTTCTTC.